The source of this T cell receptor (beta chain) is a study of blood T cells in healthy people across ages. Turning to the study itself: Template-switching capture recovered about one barcoded beta molecule per two T cells.

This clonotype was seen a handful of times. Every sample gave at least 5 micrograms of total RNA when it was extracted. Next came a second PCR, run for roughly 6 to 11 cycles, which used a sample-barcoded 5' primer along with a J-beta primer mix. TCRdb ran MiXCR on the 5' RACE reads and lists one entry per CDR3 protein. The table shows roughly 1.7 million distinct CDR3 sequences, with roughly 30% occurring only once. This CDR3 has 17 amino acids. Germline-derived CDR1 and CDR2 are MNHEY and SMNVEV (reference sequence). Trimming cost V 5 bases and J 10 bases; bases outside gene matches: 15. The sample consisted of blood. The chain is built from TRBV27 and TRBJ1-6, with 9 nucleotides matching TRBD1. This receptor was obtained from a woman in her twenties or thirties in good health. The chain's CDR3 is CASSLRPPGQGKSPLHF. Here the CDR3 DNA reads TGTGCCAGCAGTCTCAGACCCCCGGGACAGGGCAAATCACCCCTCCACTTT.